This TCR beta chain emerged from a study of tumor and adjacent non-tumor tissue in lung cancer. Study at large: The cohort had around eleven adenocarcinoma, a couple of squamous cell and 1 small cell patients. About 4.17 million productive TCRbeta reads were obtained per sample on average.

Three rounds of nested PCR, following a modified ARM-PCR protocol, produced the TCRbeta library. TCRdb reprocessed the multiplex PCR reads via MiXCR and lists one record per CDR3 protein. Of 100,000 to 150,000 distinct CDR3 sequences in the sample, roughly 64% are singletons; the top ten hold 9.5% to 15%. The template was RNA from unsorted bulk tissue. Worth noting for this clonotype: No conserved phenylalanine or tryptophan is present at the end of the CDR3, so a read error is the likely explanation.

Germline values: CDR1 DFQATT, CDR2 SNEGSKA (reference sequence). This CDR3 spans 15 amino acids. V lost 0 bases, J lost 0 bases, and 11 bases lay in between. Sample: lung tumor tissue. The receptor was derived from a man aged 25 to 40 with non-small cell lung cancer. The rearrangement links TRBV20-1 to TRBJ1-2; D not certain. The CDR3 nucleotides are TGCAGTGCTAGAGATCCTTCGGGAGCTAACTATGGCTACACCATC. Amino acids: CSARDPSGANYGYTI.